This T cell receptor (beta chain) emerged from a study of blood T cell repertoires in COVID-19. Study-wide context: Acute and convalescent COVID-19 samples came from the United States, Italy and Spain.

This CDR3 region has 15 residues. From germline, CDR1 is SGHRS and CDR2 YFSETQ. The ends lost 4 bases at V and 4 bases at J; junction bases unmatched: 8. Using immunoSEQ multiplex PCR, the repertoire was profiled, and TCRdb retains in-frame clones only, with some absent. This sample yields a few hundred thousand clones, of which roughly 85% are seen a single time; 3.5% to 5.5% belongs to the top ten. This sequence originates from a man aged 55 to 69 who had recovered from COVID-19. Sequenced sample: peripheral blood. This rearrangement joins TRBV5-1 to TRBJ2-3, with 8 nucleotides matching TRBD1. CDR3 DNA: TGCGCCAGCAGCCCCGGGACAGGCCTTCCAGATACGCAGTATTTT. Its translation is CASSPGTGLPDTQYF. The full variable domain, its missing parts supplied by reference TRBV5-1 and TRBJ2-3, is KAGVTQTPRYLIKTRGQQVTLSCSPISGHRSVSWYQQTPGQGLQFLFEYFSETQRNKGNFPGRFSGRQFSNSRSEMNVSTLELGDSALYLCASSPGTGLPDTQYFGPGTRLTVL.